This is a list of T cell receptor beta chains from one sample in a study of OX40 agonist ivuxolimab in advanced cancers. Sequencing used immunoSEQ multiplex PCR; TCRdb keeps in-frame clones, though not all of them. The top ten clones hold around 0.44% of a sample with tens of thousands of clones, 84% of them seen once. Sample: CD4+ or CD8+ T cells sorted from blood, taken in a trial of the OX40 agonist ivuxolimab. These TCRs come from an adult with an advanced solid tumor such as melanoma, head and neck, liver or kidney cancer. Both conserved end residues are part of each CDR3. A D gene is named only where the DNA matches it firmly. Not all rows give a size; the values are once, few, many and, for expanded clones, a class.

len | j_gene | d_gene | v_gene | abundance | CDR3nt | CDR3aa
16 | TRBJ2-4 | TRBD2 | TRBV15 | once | TGTGCCACCAGCAGAGAACAAACTAGCGCTAAAAACATTCAGTACTTC | CATSREQTSAKNIQYF
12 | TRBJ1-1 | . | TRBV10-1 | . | TGCGCCAGCAGAAAGTCGTCGGGGGAAGCTTTCTTT | CASRKSSGEAFF
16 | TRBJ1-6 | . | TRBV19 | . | TGTGCCAGTACTACGCGGGGGACGGAATATAATTCACCCCTCCACTTT | CASTTRGTEYNSPLHF
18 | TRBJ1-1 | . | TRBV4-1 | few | TGCGCCAGCAGCCAAGTTCTCCTTTCGGGACGAAAGAACACTGAAGCTTTCTTT | CASSQVLLSGRKNTEAFF
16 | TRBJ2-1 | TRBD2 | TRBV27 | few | TGTGCCAGCAGTCCGACCCGCGCGGGAGGTAACAATGAGCAGTTCTTC | CASSPTRAGGNNEQFF
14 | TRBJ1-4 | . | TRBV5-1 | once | TGCGCCAGCAGCTTGGAAGGGTATAATGAAAAACTGTTTTTT | CASSLEGYNEKLFF
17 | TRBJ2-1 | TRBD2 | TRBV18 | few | TGTGCCAGCTCACTAGTAGCGACTAGCGGGAGTAGAAATGAGCAGTTCTTC | CASSLVATSGSRNEQFF
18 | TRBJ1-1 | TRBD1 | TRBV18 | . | TGTGCCAGCTCACCGCCAAGGGGTTCCAGGGGGATGAACACTGAAGCTTTCTTT | CASSPPRGSRGMNTEAFF
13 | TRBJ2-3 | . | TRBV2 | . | TGTGCCAGCCGGAGGGACGTCACAGATACGCAGTATTTT | CASRRDVTDTQYF
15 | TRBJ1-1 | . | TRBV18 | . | TGTGCCAGCTCACCAGAGAGGGACAAAAACACTGAAGCTTTCTTT | CASSPERDKNTEAFF